This TCR beta chain was sequenced for a study of blood T cell repertoires in COVID-19. Study context: Samples came from the United States, Italy and Spain, spanning acute and convalescent COVID-19. The cDNA or gDNA used as material had been derived from T cells, B-cell-depleted T cells, or PBMCs.

During active infection, Seattle patients enrolled and were then monitored through disease. Original processing methods: By means of reference gene primer amplification, nucleated cell counts were estimated. Produced via immunoSEQ multiplex PCR; TCRdb's table is partial and in-frame only. The V and J calls and clone size are taken from that table; D and trimming were inferred from the DNA. The sample includes about 120,000 clones, around 85% of them seen just once. V shed 0 bases and J shed 4 bases, with 21 bases lying between them. The CDR3 length is 18 residues. In germline, CDR1 is LGHNA, CDR2 YSLEER.

This chain uses TRBV4-3 with TRBJ1-2; no clear D gene. The sample comprised peripheral blood. This receptor was taken from a man aged 25-45 years with COVID-19, enrolled during active disease. The CDR3 spells CASSQELGRNLGGYGYTF. The CDR3 DNA follows: TGCGCCAGCAGCCAAGAACTGGGGAGGAATTTGGGTGGCTATGGCTACACCTTC.